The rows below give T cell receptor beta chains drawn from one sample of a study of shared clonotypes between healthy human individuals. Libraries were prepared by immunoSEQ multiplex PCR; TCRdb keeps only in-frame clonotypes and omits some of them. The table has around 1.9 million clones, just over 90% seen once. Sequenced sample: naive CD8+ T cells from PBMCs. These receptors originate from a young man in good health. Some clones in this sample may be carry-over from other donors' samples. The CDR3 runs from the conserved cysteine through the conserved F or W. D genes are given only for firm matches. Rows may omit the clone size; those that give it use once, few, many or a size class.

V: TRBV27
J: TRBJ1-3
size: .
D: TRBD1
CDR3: CASSSRTGGSSGNTIYF
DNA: TGTGCCAGCAGTTCTCGGACAGGGGGGAGCTCTGGAAACACCATATATTTT

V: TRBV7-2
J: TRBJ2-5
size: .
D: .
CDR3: CASSLVGRQETQYF
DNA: TGTGCCAGCAGCTTAGTGGGCCGCCAAGAGACCCAGTACTTC

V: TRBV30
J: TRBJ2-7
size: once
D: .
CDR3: CAWSGFSGQRGYEQYF
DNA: TGTGCCTGGAGTGGCTTCAGCGGGCAGAGAGGCTACGAGCAGTACTTC

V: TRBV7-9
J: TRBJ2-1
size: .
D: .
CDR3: CASSSLEGGLGHNEQFF
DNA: TGTGCCAGCAGCTCACTAGAGGGAGGATTAGGGCACAATGAGCAGTTCTTC

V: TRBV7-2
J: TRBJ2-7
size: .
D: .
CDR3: CASSLLPQSRYEQYF
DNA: TGTGCCAGCAGCTTACTTCCGCAATCTCGCTACGAGCAGTACTTC

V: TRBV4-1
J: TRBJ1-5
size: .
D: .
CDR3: CASSQDEGEHQPQHF
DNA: TGCGCCAGCAGCCAAGATGAGGGAGAACATCAGCCCCAGCATTTT

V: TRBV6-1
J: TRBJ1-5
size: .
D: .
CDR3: CASRIARGNQPQHF
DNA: TGTGCCAGCCGGATAGCCCGAGGCAATCAGCCCCAGCATTTT

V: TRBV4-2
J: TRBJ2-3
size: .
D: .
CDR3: CASSQGGRGTDTQYF
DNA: TGTGCCAGCAGCCAGGGAGGTCGAGGAACAGATACGCAGTATTTT

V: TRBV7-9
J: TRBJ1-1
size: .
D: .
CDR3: CASSLDGEAFF
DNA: TGTGCCAGCAGCTTGGATGGTGAAGCTTTCTTT

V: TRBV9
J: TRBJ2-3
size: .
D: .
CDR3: CASSVYWRTDTQYF
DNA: TGTGCCAGCAGCGTATACTGGCGCACAGATACGCAGTATTTT

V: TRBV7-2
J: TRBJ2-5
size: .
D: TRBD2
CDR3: CASSLDRTSGRPQETQYF
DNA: TGTGCCAGCAGCTTAGACAGGACTAGCGGGAGGCCGCAAGAGACCCAGTACTTC

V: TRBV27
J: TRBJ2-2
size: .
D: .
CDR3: CASSWKRPANTGELFF
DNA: TGTGCCAGCAGTTGGAAAAGGCCCGCGAACACCGGGGAGCTGTTTTTT

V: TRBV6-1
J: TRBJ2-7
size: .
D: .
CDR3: CASSEAGTASAYEQYF
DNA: TGTGCCAGCAGTGAAGCGGGGACGGCGTCTGCCTACGAGCAGTACTTC

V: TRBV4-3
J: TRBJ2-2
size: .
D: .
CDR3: CASSQDGESANTGELFF
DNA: TGCGCCAGCAGCCAAGACGGTGAGAGTGCGAACACCGGGGAGCTGTTTTTT

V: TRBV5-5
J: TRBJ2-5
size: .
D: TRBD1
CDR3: CACSFEGQINQETQYF
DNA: TGTGCCTGCAGCTTTGAGGGACAGATTAATCAAGAGACCCAGTACTTC

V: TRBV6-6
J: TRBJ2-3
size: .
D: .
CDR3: CASSPKGPGTDTQYF
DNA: TGTGCCAGCAGTCCCAAGGGGCCGGGCACAGATACGCAGTATTTT

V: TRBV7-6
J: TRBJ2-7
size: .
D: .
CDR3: CASSLASGRGHEQYF
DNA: TGTGCCAGCAGCTTAGCGTCGGGAAGGGGCCACGAGCAGTACTTC

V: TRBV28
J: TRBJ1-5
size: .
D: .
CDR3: CASSLMLMGAGSNQPQHF
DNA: TGTGCCAGCAGTTTAATGTTAATGGGGGCGGGTTCCAATCAGCCCCAGCATTTT

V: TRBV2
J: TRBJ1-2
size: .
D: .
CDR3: CASSAPPGHINYGYTF
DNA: TGTGCCAGCAGTGCTCCTCCGGGACACATTAACTATGGCTACACCTTC

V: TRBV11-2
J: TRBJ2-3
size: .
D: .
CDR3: CASSLVSSTDTQYF
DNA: TGTGCCAGCAGCTTAGTATCCTCCACAGATACGCAGTATTTT

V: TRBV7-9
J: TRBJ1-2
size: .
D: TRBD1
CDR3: CASSLATGFGYGYTF
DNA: TGTGCCAGCAGCTTAGCGACAGGGTTTGGGTATGGCTACACCTTC

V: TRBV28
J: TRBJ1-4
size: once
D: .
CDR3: CASSPNGGLGNEKLFF
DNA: TGTGCCAGCAGCCCCAACGGGGGACTGGGGAATGAAAAACTGTTTTTT

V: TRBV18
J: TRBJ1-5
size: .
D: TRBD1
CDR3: CASSPQRHTGAGQPQHF
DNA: TGTGCCAGCTCACCACAAAGGCACACAGGGGCGGGTCAGCCCCAGCATTTT

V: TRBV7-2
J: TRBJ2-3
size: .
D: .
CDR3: CASSFNPSTDTQYF
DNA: TGTGCCAGCAGCTTTAACCCTAGCACAGATACGCAGTATTTT

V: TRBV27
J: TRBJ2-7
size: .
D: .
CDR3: CASRGQSYEQYF
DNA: TGTGCCAGCCGCGGCCAGTCCTACGAGCAGTACTTC

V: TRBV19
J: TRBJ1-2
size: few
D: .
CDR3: CASSGQPDYGYTF
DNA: TGTGCCAGTAGCGGACAGCCAGACTATGGCTACACCTTC

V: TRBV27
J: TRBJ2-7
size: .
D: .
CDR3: CASSFAGPSEQYF
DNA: TGTGCCAGCAGTTTCGCCGGACCGTCCGAGCAGTACTTC

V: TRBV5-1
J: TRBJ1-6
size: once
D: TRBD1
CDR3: CASRGDRGLDPLHF
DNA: TGCGCCAGCAGAGGGGACAGGGGGCTCGACCCCCTCCACTTT

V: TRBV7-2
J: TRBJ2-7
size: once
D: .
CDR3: CASSFGAPGPNPYEQYF
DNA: TGTGCCAGCAGCTTCGGAGCCCCGGGGCCAAACCCCTACGAGCAGTACTTC

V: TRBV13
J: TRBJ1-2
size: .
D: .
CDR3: CASSPRRDLPF
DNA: TGTGCCAGCAGCCCTCGTAGGGACTTACCCTTC

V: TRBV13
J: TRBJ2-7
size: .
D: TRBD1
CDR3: CATQGQSSYEQYF
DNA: TGTGCCACCCAGGGACAGTCCTCCTACGAGCAGTACTTC

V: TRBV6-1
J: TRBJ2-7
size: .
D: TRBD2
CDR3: CASSERGLAGGEQYF
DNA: TGTGCCAGCAGTGAACGGGGACTAGCGGGAGGGGAGCAGTACTTC

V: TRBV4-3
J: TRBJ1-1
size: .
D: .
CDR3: CASSQGRGGEAFF
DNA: TGCGCCAGCAGCCAAGGAAGGGGCGGAGAAGCTTTCTTT

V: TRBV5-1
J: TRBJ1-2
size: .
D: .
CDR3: CASSFVIGRDYGYTF
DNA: TGCGCCAGCAGCTTTGTCATTGGTCGGGACTATGGCTACACCTTC

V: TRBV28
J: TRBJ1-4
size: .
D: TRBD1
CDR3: CASMPGRDRSSVTNEKLFF
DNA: TGTGCCAGCATGCCGGGACGGGACAGGAGTTCGGTAACTAATGAAAAACTGTTTTTT

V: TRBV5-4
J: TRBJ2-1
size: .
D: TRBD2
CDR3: CASRALGTSGGNNEQFF
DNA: TGTGCCAGCCGCGCCCTTGGGACTAGCGGGGGAAACAATGAGCAGTTCTTC

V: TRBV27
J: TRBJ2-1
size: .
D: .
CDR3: CASRGQGWYNEQFF
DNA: TGTGCCAGCAGGGGGCAGGGGTGGTACAATGAGCAGTTCTTC

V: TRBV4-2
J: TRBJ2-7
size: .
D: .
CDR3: CASSQGRGAEQYF
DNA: TGTGCCAGCAGCCAAGGTCGAGGGGCCGAGCAGTACTTC

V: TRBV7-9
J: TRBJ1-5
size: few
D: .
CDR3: CASSLGGRPQHF
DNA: TGTGCCAGCAGCTTAGGAGGTCGGCCCCAGCATTTT

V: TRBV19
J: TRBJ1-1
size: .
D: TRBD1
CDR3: CASSDRQGNTEAFF
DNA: TGTGCCAGTAGCGACAGACAGGGAAACACTGAAGCTTTCTTT

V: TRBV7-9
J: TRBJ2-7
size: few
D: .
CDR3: CASSLDGSYEQYF
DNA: TGTGCCAGCAGCTTAGATGGTTCCTACGAGCAGTACTTC

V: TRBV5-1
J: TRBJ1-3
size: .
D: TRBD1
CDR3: CASSSIGQEYSGNTIYF
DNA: TGCGCCAGCAGCTCGATTGGACAGGAGTACTCTGGAAACACCATATATTTT

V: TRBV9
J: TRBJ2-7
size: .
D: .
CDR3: CASSVGGNTYEQYF
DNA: TGTGCCAGCAGCGTAGGCGGCAACACCTACGAGCAGTACTTC

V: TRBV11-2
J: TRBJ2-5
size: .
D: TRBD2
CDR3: CASSPGLAANGETQYF
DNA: TGTGCCAGCAGCCCGGGACTAGCGGCTAATGGTGAGACCCAGTACTTC

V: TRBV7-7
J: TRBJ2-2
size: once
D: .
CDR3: CASGLPGPNTGELFF
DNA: TGTGCCAGCGGTCTGCCGGGACCGAACACCGGGGAGCTGTTTTTT

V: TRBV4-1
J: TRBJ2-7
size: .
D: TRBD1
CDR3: CASSQRTGIHEQYF
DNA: TGCGCCAGCAGCCAACGGACAGGGATTCACGAGCAGTACTTC

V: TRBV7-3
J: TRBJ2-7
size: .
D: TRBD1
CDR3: CASSSGQGSRDEQYF
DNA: TGTGCCAGCAGCTCCGGACAGGGGTCTAGGGACGAGCAGTACTTC

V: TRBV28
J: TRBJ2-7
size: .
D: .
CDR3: CASSSVSSYEQYF
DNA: TGTGCCAGCAGTTCCGTGAGCTCCTACGAGCAGTACTTC

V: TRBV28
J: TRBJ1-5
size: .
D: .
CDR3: CASSSRTGRVYQPQHF
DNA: TGTGCCAGCAGTTCACGGACCGGGAGGGTGTACCAGCCCCAGCATTTT

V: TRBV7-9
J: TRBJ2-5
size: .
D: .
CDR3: CASSPGPRTGETQYF
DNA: TGTGCCAGCAGTCCCGGCCCACGCACAGGGGAGACCCAGTACTTC